Each of the 23 T cell receptor beta chains below was sequenced from the same sample in a study of T cell responses to AZD1222 COVID-19 vaccine. The table came from immunoSEQ multiplex PCR; TCRdb's copy has only in-frame clones and leaves some out. The sample contains roughly 120,000 clones, roughly 90% of which appear only once. The sample here was peripheral blood, taken 28 days after the second AZD1222 dose. The receptor source for this set is an adult who received the AZD1222 COVID-19 vaccine.

V usage is TRBV6-2 or TRBV6-3 and J usage is TRBJ1-2; 7 bases fit TRBD1. With 4 bases clipped from V and 0 bases from J, the junction kept 5 bases outside the gene matches. This CDR3 contains 15 residues. The V gene's germline CDR1 is MNHEY and CDR2 SVGEGT. CDR3 sequence reads: CASSSYRGTNYGYTF. The DNA of the CDR3 is TGTGCCAGCAGTTCGTACAGGGGCACTAACTATGGCTACACCTTC.

V is TRBV6-5 and J is TRBJ2-3; D unresolved. Per germline, CDR1 MNHEY and CDR2 SVGAGI. The CDR3 length is 14 residues. Trimming took off 6 bases at V and 2 bases at J, with 12 bases between the two ends. CDR3 protein: CASRPGSFTDTQYF. DNA of the CDR3: TGTGCCAGCAGGCCCGGGTCATTCACAGATACGCAGTATTTT.

The rearrangement joins TRBV13 to TRBJ2-4; D remains ambiguous. The CDR3 spans 12 residues. The V end lost 5 bases, the J end lost 9 bases, and 11 bases lay between the germline ends. CDR1 PRHDT and CDR2 FYEKMQ come from the germline V gene (reference sequence). In DNA form, the CDR3 reads TGTGCCAGCAGCCAAAGTAGTAGCATTCAGTACTTC. This encodes CASSQSSSIQYF.

Comment on this clone: Other DNA sequences from this sample encode an identical CDR3 as well. The CDR3 reads CASSVMDSGNTIYF. In DNA form, the CDR3 reads TGTGCCAGCAGCGTTATGGACTCTGGAAACACCATATATTTT. The rearrangement links TRBV9 to TRBJ1-3; D is undetermined. Germline V gives CDR1 SGDLS, CDR2 YYNGEE. This CDR3 is 14 amino acids long. Trimming pared 2 bases from V and 0 bases from J, leaving 6 bases between.

The J gene is TRBJ2-2, the V gene TRBV5-1, with no clear D. Germline CDR1 SGHRS, CDR2 YFSETQ. The V gene lost 5 bases and the J gene lost 1 base, with 12 bases spanning the gap. The CDR3 is 15 residues long. CDR3 DNA sequence: TGCGCCAGCAGATACTCCGCAGGGAACACCGGGGAGCTGTTTTTT. Encoded protein: CASRYSAGNTGELFF.

V is TRBV5-4 and J is TRBJ2-7, with D perhaps matching TRBD1 (6 bases). CDR1 is SGHNT, CDR2 YYREEE, per germline (reference sequence). The CDR3 length is 13 residues. Trimming pared 4 bases from V and 2 bases from J, leaving 10 bases between. This CDR3 is CASSTGTAYEQYF. The CDR3 DNA is TGTGCCAGCAGCACAGGGACGGCCTACGAGCAGTACTTC.

This rearrangement joins TRBV10-3 to TRBJ1-5, with 9 bases fitting TRBD1. The germline V gene encodes CDR1 ENHRY and CDR2 SYGVKD. The V segment lost 3 bases and the J segment 0 bases; nucleotides outside the gene matches: 3. The CDR3 is 16 amino acids. The CDR3 DNA is TGTGCCATCAGTGAACTGGACAGGGGTAGCAATCAGCCCCAGCATTTT. The encoded protein is CAISELDRGSNQPQHF.

V gene TRBV5-1 combines with J gene TRBJ1-5, with D possibly matching TRBD1 (6 bases). V was pared by 0 bases and J by 2 bases, with 9 bases between. This CDR3 spans 15 amino acids. The germline V gene has CDR1 SGHRS and CDR2 YFSETQ. Written as DNA, the CDR3 is TGCGCCAGCAGCTTGGCAGGGGTGGGCAATCAGCCCCAGCATTTT. This translates into CASSLAGVGNQPQHF.

This clone was seen a single time. The V gene is TRBV12-3 or TRBV12-4, the J gene TRBJ1-5; unclear D gene. The CDR3 runs to 13 residues. The V gene lost 7 bases and the J gene lost 4 bases, with 11 bases spanning the gap. Here the CDR3 reads CASTNSGNQPQHF. CDR3 bases: TGTGCCAGCACGAACAGTGGGAATCAGCCCCAGCATTTT.

The CDR3 spells CASSPLNRGSQPQHF. As DNA, the CDR3 is TGTGCCAGCAGCCCACTCAACAGGGGCTCTCAGCCCCAGCATTTT. The chain combines TRBV3-1 (or the pseudogene TRBV3-2) with TRBJ1-5; 7 bases line up with TRBD1. CDR1 is LGHDT, CDR2 YNNKEL, per germline (reference sequence). CDR3 length: 15 residues. Trimming at V came to 4 bases and at J to 6 bases, leaving 9 bases not matched to a gene.

The gene calls are TRBV6-5 and TRBJ2-3; a possible D gene is TRBD2 (7 bases). The V end lost 2 bases, the J end lost 3 bases, and 12 bases lay between the germline ends. Germline CDR1 and CDR2: MNHEY and SVGAGI. The CDR3 totals 15 residues. The CDR3 sequence is CASSYRGALTDTQYF. As DNA, the CDR3 is TGTGCCAGCAGTTACCGGGGGGCATTGACAGATACGCAGTATTTT.

This chain links TRBV19 with TRBJ1-3; possibly TRBD1 for D (6 bases). Germline lookup yields CDR1 LNHDA and CDR2 SQIVND (reference sequence). V shed 5 bases and J shed 1 base, with 9 bases lying between them. This CDR3 has 14 residues. This chain's CDR3 is CASSRGGSGNTIYF. CDR3 nucleotide sequence: TGTGCCAGTAGTCGAGGGGGTTCTGGAAACACCATATATTTT.

The V and J genes are TRBV7-2 and TRBJ1-1, with unresolved D. CDR1 is SGHTA and CDR2 is FQGNSA in the germline V gene. This CDR3 comprises 14 residues. Trimming removed 3 bases from V and 0 bases from J, with 8 bases in between. CDR3 sequence: CASSFGSMNTEAFF. CDR3 sequence (DNA): TGTGCCAGCAGCTTCGGATCCATGAACACTGAAGCTTTCTTT. Full variable domain (missing parts from reference TRBV7-2 and TRBJ1-1): GAGVSQSPSNKVTEKGKDVELRCDPISGHTALYWYRQSLGQGLEFLIYFQGNSAPDKSGLPSDRFSAERTGGSVSTLTIQRTQQEDSAVYLCASSFGSMNTEAFFGQGTRLTVV.

J is TRBJ1-1 and V is TRBV4-3; D call uncertain. The CDR3 is 13 amino acids. Per the germline V gene, CDR1 is LGHNA and CDR2 is YSLEER. V was pared by 2 bases and J by 5 bases, with 9 bases between. CDR3 sequence: CASSQQSGTEAFF. As DNA, the CDR3 is TGCGCCAGCAGCCAACAATCGGGTACTGAAGCTTTCTTT.

The chain joins TRBV6-5 to TRBJ2-7, with 12 bases matching TRBD1. V dropped 2 bases and J dropped 4; count of bases not matched to a gene: 3. The CDR3 is made up of 15 amino acids. The germline CDR1 and CDR2 sequences are MNHEY and SVGAGI. This CDR3 reads CASSYGDRGRYEQYF. CDR3 nucleotides: TGTGCCAGCAGTTACGGGGACAGGGGGCGGTACGAGCAGTACTTC.

The rearrangement uses TRBV6-1 and TRBJ1-2; D is ambiguous. The V gene's germline CDR1 is MNHNS and CDR2 SASEGT. The V end lost 3 bases, the J end lost 7 bases, and 12 bases lay between the germline ends. There are 13 residues in the CDR3. The CDR3 is CASSDRGLGGYTF. Written as DNA, the CDR3 is TGTGCCAGCAGTGACCGCGGACTTGGTGGCTACACCTTC.

There are a few counts of this clone. The V gene is TRBV28, the J gene TRBJ1-6, with D unresolved. Germline-derived CDR1 and CDR2 are MDHEN and SYDVKM. Trimming took 6 bases from V and 0 from J, leaving 12 bases between them. This CDR3 is 16 amino acids long. The CDR3 here is CASRNPGSSYNSPLHF. The CDR3 DNA sequence: TGTGCCAGCAGAAACCCGGGGAGCTCCTATAATTCACCCCTCCACTTT.

This sequence joins TRBV10-3 and TRBJ2-2; D may correspond to TRBD1 or TRBD2 (5 bases each). The CDR3 extends over 14 amino acids. Between the trimmed V and J ends, which lost 5 bases and 3 bases, there was a span of 10 bases. Germline CDR1 reads ENHRY; CDR2 reads SYGVKD. The CDR3 reads CAISHGAYTGELFF. For the CDR3, the DNA is TGTGCCATCAGTCACGGGGCATACACCGGGGAGCTGTTTTTT.

The V and J genes are TRBV19 and TRBJ1-2; D is unresolved. Germline CDR1 and CDR2: LNHDA and SQIVND (reference sequence). Between the trimmed V and J ends, which lost 7 bases and 2 bases, there was a span of 11 bases. This CDR3 has 13 amino acids. The CDR3 protein is CASKDQLNYGYTF. CDR3 sequence (DNA): TGTGCCAGTAAAGACCAGCTAAACTATGGCTACACCTTC.

J is TRBJ1-1 and V is TRBV7-3; TRBD1 agrees at 9 bases. V dropped 3 bases and J dropped 0; count of bases not matched to a gene: 2. The CDR3 runs to 15 residues. Germline-derived CDR1 and CDR2 are SGHTA and FQGTGA. The CDR3 DNA reads as TGTGCCAGCAGCTTTGGGACAGGGTTGAACACTGAAGCTTTCTTT. This codes for CASSFGTGLNTEAFF.

The chain employs TRBV6-5 and TRBJ1-1; 7 bases are shared with TRBD1. CDR3 length: 15 amino acids. CDR1 and CDR2 (germline): MNHEY, SVGAGI. Losses at the gene ends were 2 bases for V and 1 base for J; bases not matched to a gene: 4. The CDR3 region is CASSYVGQKNTEAFF. CDR3 coding DNA: TGTGCCAGCAGTTACGTGGGACAGAAGAACACTGAAGCTTTCTTT.

The V and J genes are TRBV15 and TRBJ2-7; no clear D gene. CDR1 is LNHNV and CDR2 is YYDKDF in the germline V gene (reference sequence). Trimming stripped 0 bases from V and 3 bases from J, with 6 bases between. The CDR3 loop spans 13 amino acids. The chain's CDR3 is CATSREASYEQYF. In DNA form, the CDR3 reads TGTGCCACCAGCAGAGAAGCCAGCTACGAGCAGTACTTC.

The V call is TRBV2, the J call TRBJ1-5; 9 bases align to TRBD1. V gave up 2 bases and J gave up 7 bases; unmatched junction bases: 6. Germline V CDR1 and CDR2: SNHLY, FYNNEI. The CDR3 sequence is 15 residues long. CDR3 in DNA: TGTGCCAGCAGTGAATTTGGGACAGGGATGCAGCCCCAGCATTTT. This translates into CASSEFGTGMQPQHF. Drawing the rest from reference TRBV2 and TRBJ1-5, the complete variable domain is EPEVTQTPSHQVTQMGQEVILRCVPISNHLYFYWYRQILGQKVEFLVSFYNNEISEKSEIFDDQFSVERPDGSNFTLKIRSTKLEDSAMYFCASSEFGTGMQPQHFGDGTRLSIL.